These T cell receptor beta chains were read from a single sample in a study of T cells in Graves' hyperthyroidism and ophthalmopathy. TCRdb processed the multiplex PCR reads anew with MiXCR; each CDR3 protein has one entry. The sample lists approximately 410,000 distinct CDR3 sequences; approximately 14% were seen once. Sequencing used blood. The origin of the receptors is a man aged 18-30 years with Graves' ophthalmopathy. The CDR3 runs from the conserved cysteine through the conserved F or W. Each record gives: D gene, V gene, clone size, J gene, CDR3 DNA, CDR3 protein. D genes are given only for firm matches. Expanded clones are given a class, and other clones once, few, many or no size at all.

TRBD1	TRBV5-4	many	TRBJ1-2	TGTGCCAGCAGCCATATTGACAGGGGGGGAGAGAATGGCTACACCTTC	CASSHIDRGGENGYTF
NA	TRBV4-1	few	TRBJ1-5	TGCGCCAGCAGCCAAGGGGATCCGAGCAATCAGCCCCAGCATTTT	CASSQGDPSNQPQHF
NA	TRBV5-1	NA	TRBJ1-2	TGCGCCAGCAGCTTGCTCCCGGACAGAAACTATGGCTACACCTTC	CASSLLPDRNYGYTF
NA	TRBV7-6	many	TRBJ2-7	TGTGCCAGCGCCCCCGTGGACAGTGTTACCTACGAGCAGTACTTC	CASAPVDSVTYEQYF
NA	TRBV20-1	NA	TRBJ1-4	TGCAGTACCGAAGTAACAGGGTTTAATGAAAAACTGTTTTTT	CSTEVTGFNEKLFF
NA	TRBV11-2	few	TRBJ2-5	TGTGCCAGCAGCTTAGGAATGTCTTCAGGAGATTTACAAGAGACCCAGTACTTC	CASSLGMSSGDLQETQYF
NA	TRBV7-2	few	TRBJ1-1	TGTGCCAGCAGTAAGACAGGTCTCATGAACACTGAAGCTTTCTTT	CASSKTGLMNTEAFF
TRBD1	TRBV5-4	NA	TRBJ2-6	TGTGCCAGCAGCTGGGGACAGGGTCTCGGGGCCAACGTCCTGACTTTC	CASSWGQGLGANVLTF
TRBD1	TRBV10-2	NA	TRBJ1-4	TGCGCCAGCAGTGGGACAGGGACAGAGCATCTGTTTTTT	CASSGTGTEHLFF
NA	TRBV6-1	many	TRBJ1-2	TGTGCCAGCAGTCCCACGGGGCCAGCTAACTATGGCTACACCTTC	CASSPTGPANYGYTF
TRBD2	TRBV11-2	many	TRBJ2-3	TGTGCCAGCAGCTTAGTAGGTAGCGGGGAACTAAGCACAGATACGCAGTATTTT	CASSLVGSGELSTDTQYF
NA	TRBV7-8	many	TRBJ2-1	TGTGCCAGCAGCTTGGGACCCGCCCGAGGACGGTTCTTC	CASSLGPARGRFF
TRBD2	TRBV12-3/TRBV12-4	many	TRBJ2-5	TGTGCCAGCAGTCCACGGGGGGGGACCCAGTACTTC	CASSPRGGTQYF
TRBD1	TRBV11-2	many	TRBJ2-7	TGTGCCAGCAGCCCAGGGGCGAGGGGGACAGGACTCTACGAGCAGTACTTC	CASSPGARGTGLYEQYF
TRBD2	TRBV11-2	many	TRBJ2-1	TGTGCCAGCAGCTTAGGGCCTCTAGCGGGGTCTTACAATGAGCAGTTCTTC	CASSLGPLAGSYNEQFF
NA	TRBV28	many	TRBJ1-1	TGTGCCACCTACTTGAACCAAGTCCACGCTGAAGCTTTCTTT	CATYLNQVHAEAFF
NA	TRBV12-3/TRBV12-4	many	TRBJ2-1	TGTGCCAGCAGTTTAATGGGAGTTGGGGTCAATGAGCAGTTCTTC	CASSLMGVGVNEQFF
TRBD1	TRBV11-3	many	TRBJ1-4	TGTGCCAGCAGCTTAGAAGGACAGGGGAGGGGAAAACTGTTTTTT	CASSLEGQGRGKLFF
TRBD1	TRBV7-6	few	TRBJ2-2	TGTGCCAGCAGCTTAGAAGGGACAGGGGTTTCCGGGGAGCTGTTTTTT	CASSLEGTGVSGELFF
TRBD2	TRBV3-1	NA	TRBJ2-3	TGTGCCAGCAGCGAATGGACTAGCGGGAGCATGGATACGCAGTATTTT	CASSEWTSGSMDTQYF
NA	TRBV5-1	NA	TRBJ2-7	TGCGCCAGCAGCTTGGATGGGCCCAGGGACGAGCAGTACTTC	CASSLDGPRDEQYF
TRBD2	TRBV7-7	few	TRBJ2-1	TGTGCTAGCAGCTTAGCTCTAGCGGGAGGAAATGAGCAGTTCTTC	CASSLALAGGNEQFF
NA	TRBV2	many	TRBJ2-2	TGTGCCAGCAGGGGGACGGCGGGGTTCACCGGGGAGCTGTTTTTT	CASRGTAGFTGELFF
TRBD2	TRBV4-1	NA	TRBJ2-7	TGCGCCAGCAGCCAAGACGAAGCGGGACTCGGGGGCGAGCAGTACTTC	CASSQDEAGLGGEQYF
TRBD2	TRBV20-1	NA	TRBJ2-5	TGCAGTGCTAAGTGGCCTCCTAGCGGGGGGGCCCCACAGGAGACCCAGTACTTC	CSAKWPPSGGAPQETQYF
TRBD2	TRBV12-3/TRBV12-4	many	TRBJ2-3	TGTGCCAGCAGCTTCACCGGGACTAGCGGCACAGATACGCAGTATTTT	CASSFTGTSGTDTQYF
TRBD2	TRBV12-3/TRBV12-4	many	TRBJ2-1	TGTGCCAGCAGCACACTAGCGGGAGTGAATGAGCAGTTCTTC	CASSTLAGVNEQFF
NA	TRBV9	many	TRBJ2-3	TGTGCCAGCAGCGTAGTGTGGGAGGTCAGCGCAGATACGCAGTATTTT	CASSVVWEVSADTQYF